The 27 T cell receptor beta chains reported below all come from one sample, sequenced in a study of cytotoxic CD8 clonotypes in ibrutinib-treated CLL. Measured with immunoSEQ multiplex PCR; TCRdb has only the in-frame clones, and not every one. The data show some 140,000 clones, 91% seen once. Source: PBMCs, taken after 12 months of ibrutinib treatment. The origin of the receptors is a human donor with chronic lymphocytic leukemia.

This clone was picked up a small number of times. The sample contains more than one DNA sequence encoding this CDR3. The chain uses TRBV7-9 and TRBJ2-7; D not certain. There are 12 residues in the CDR3. The germline gives CDR1 SEHNR, CDR2 FQNEAQ (reference sequence). V lost 3 bases to trimming and J lost 0 bases, with 3 bases between them. The chain's CDR3 is CASSLGSYEQYF. In nucleotides, the CDR3 is TGTGCCAGCAGCTTGGGCTCCTACGAGCAGTACTTC.

The CDR3 here is CASSRQTGRTGELFF. The CDR3 coding sequence is TGTGCCAGCAGCCGCCAGACAGGGCGAACCGGGGAGCTGTTTTTT. The chain uses TRBV14 and TRBJ2-2, with 7 bases identical to TRBD1. The V segment lost 4 bases and the J segment 5 bases; nucleotides outside the gene matches: 7. CDR3 length equals 15 residues. The germline gives CDR1 SGHDN, CDR2 FVKESK. The full variable domain, rest sourced from reference TRBV14 and TRBJ2-2, is EAGVTQFPSHSVIEKGQTVTLRCDPISGHDNLYWYRRVMGKEIKFLLHFVKESKQDESGMPNNRFLAERTGGTYSTLKVQPAELEDSGVYFCASSRQTGRTGELFFGEGSRLTVL.

The V gene is TRBV7-9, the J gene TRBJ2-7; maybe TRBD1 (6 bases). Germline CDR1 SEHNR, CDR2 FQNEAQ (reference sequence). This CDR3 comprises 13 residues. V lost 6 bases and J lost 4, with 13 bases in between. Written as DNA, the CDR3 is TGTGCCAGCAGTTGGGGGCAGATATACGAGCAGTACTTC. It yields the protein CASSWGQIYEQYF.

The V call is TRBV7-3, the J call TRBJ2-3; unclear D gene. CDR1 SGHTA and CDR2 FQGTGA come from the germline V gene. The CDR3 runs 15 residues. The ends were cut back, 2 bases at V and 4 bases at J, with 13 bases in the middle. For the CDR3, the DNA is TGTGCCAGCAGCTTAGCCGGATCCTACGCAGATACGCAGTATTTT. It is translated as CASSLAGSYADTQYF.

This rearrangement joins TRBV27 to TRBJ2-3, with D hard to call. This CDR3 has 13 amino acids. CDR1 is MNHEY and CDR2 is SMNVEV in the germline V gene (reference sequence). The ends were cut back, 3 bases at V and 6 bases at J, with 10 bases in the middle. The CDR3 protein is CASSFRAGDTQYF. The CDR3 bases are TGTGCCAGCAGTTTTAGGGCCGGGGATACGCAGTATTTT.

This clone was counted once. The chain has TRBV7-2 and TRBJ2-1; a weak D match, TRBD2 (6 bases). V was pared by 4 bases and J by 6 bases, with 22 bases between. Germline lookup yields CDR1 SGHTA and CDR2 FQGNSA. This CDR3 has 17 residues. In DNA form, the CDR3 reads TGTGCCAGCAGCTCACCTCATAGCGGACTCGGAGGCAATGAGCAGTTCTTC. Translated, it gives CASSSPHSGLGGNEQFF.

The rearrangement uses TRBV10-3 and TRBJ2-3; 8 positions match TRBD2. Germline CDR1 is ENHRY and CDR2 is SYGVKD. The CDR3 loop spans 14 amino acids. Unmatched junction bases numbered 0, after V lost 4 bases and J lost 0 bases. The CDR3 sequence is CAISVAGSTDTQYF. The CDR3 nucleotides read TGTGCCATCAGTGTAGCGGGGAGCACAGATACGCAGTATTTT.

The chain couples TRBV7-6 to TRBJ2-2; 10 nucleotides line up with TRBD2. This CDR3 has 17 amino acids. Trimming removed 1 base from V and 5 bases from J; junction bases left unmatched: 7. Looked up from germline, CDR1 is SGHVS and CDR2 is FNYEAQ. DNA for the CDR3: TGTGCCAGCAGCTTAGAGTCTAGCGGGAGTGGGACCGGGGAGCTGTTTTTT. It translates to CASSLESSGSGTGELFF.

As regards this clone: At one of its ends the junction is not consistent with the germline gene, which may arise from a read error. This chain uses TRBV7-9 with TRBJ2-7, with TRBD2 as a possible D gene (5 bases). CDR1 and CDR2 (germline): SEHNR, FQNEAQ (reference sequence). The CDR3 runs to 13 residues. CDR3: CASSIAFSYEQYF. As DNA, the CDR3 is TGTGCCAGCAGCATAGCGTTCTCCTACGAGCAGTACTTC.

This clone has just a few counts. The V and J genes are TRBV11-2 and TRBJ1-1; D unclear. The germline V gene encodes CDR1 SGHAT and CDR2 FQNNGV. Trimming pared 0 bases from V and 2 bases from J, leaving 10 bases between. This CDR3 has 15 residues. This CDR3 is CASSLEGVGNTEAFF. The CDR3 coding sequence is TGTGCCAGCAGCTTAGAGGGTGTCGGAAACACTGAAGCTTTCTTT.

This clone was seen just once. The V gene is TRBV4-2, the J gene TRBJ2-3; 10 nucleotides agree with TRBD1. The CDR3 length is 18 residues. Trimming at V came to 4 bases and at J to 5 bases, leaving 15 bases not matched to a gene. Germline-derived CDR1 and CDR2 are LGHNA and YNFKEQ. CDR3 sequence: CASSPQWPGTGVGDTQYF. In DNA, the CDR3 is TGTGCCAGCAGCCCGCAGTGGCCCGGGACAGGGGTGGGAGATACGCAGTATTTT.

The gene calls are TRBV12-5 and TRBJ2-1, with a weak D call TRBD2 (6 bases). The V gene lost 6 bases and the J gene lost 8 bases, with 20 bases spanning the gap. This CDR3 is built from 15 residues. CDR1 is LGHNT and CDR2 is FRNRAP in the germline V gene. Here the CDR3 DNA reads TGTGCTAGTGGCCCCAGGCCGGGAGTCGTCCATGAGCAGTTCTTC. This encodes CASGPRPGVVHEQFF.

This clone has only a few counts. The V and J genes are TRBV10-1 and TRBJ1-3, with D unclear. This CDR3 region has 13 residues. Germline loops: CDR1 WNHNN, CDR2 SYGVQD (reference sequence). Trimming shortened V by 4 bases and J by 2 bases, and 6 bases separated the two germline ends. The CDR3 coding sequence is TGCGCCAGCAGTGCCGGGCCTGGAAACACCATATATTTT. It yields the protein CASSAGPGNTIYF.

The chain is built from TRBV28 and TRBJ2-7, with TRBD2 matching 8 bases. Looked up from germline, CDR1 is MDHEN and CDR2 is SYDVKM. The CDR3 length is 13 residues. V was clipped by 6 bases and J by 2 bases; unmatched bases: 3. The CDR3, as DNA: TGTGCCAGCAGACCACTAGCGGCCTACGAGCAGTACTTC. This translates into CASRPLAAYEQYF.

The genes are TRBV2 and TRBJ2-7; D is perhaps TRBD1 or TRBD2 (6 bases each). The V gene lost 2 bases and the J gene lost 6 bases, with 20 bases spanning the gap. This CDR3 is built from 16 residues. From germline, CDR1 is SNHLY and CDR2 FYNNEI. The CDR3 DNA is TGTGCCAGCAGTGAAACCGCCGGAAGGGGGGAACGCGAGCAGTACTTC. It is translated as CASSETAGRGEREQYF.

The chain couples TRBV27 to TRBJ2-7, with D tentatively TRBD1 or TRBD2 (5 bases each). V was clipped by 5 bases and J by 4 bases, with 18 bases between them. The CDR3 length is 15 residues. Per the germline V gene, CDR1 is MNHEY and CDR2 is SMNVEV (reference sequence). The CDR3 bases are TGTGCCAGCAGTCACTCCGGGACGGCTAATTACGAGCAGTACTTC. Translated: CASSHSGTANYEQYF.

The rearrangement joins TRBV2 to TRBJ2-1, with 11 positions matching TRBD2. The V gene's germline CDR1 is SNHLY and CDR2 FYNNEI. This CDR3 has 14 amino acids. The ends lost 10 bases at V and 3 bases at J; junction bases unmatched: 5. CDR3 amino acids: CAIPLAGDYNEQFF. Written as DNA, the CDR3 is TGTGCCATACCACTAGCGGGAGACTACAATGAGCAGTTCTTC.

The rearrangement joins TRBV2 to TRBJ2-6; D perhaps matches TRBD2 (5 bases). V was clipped by 7 bases and J by 1 base, with 14 bases between them. This CDR3 has 16 residues. Germline CDR1 SNHLY, CDR2 FYNNEI. CDR3 sequence: CASIPDSRSGANVLTF. Written as DNA, the CDR3 is TGTGCCAGCATCCCGGACTCTAGATCTGGGGCCAACGTCCTGACTTTC.

This rearrangement joins TRBV28 to TRBJ2-3; D is possibly TRBD1 (6 bases). Trimming took off 6 bases at V and 1 base at J, with 14 bases between the two ends. Germline CDR1 is MDHEN and CDR2 is SYDVKM. This CDR3 is 15 amino acids long. CDR3 sequence (DNA): TGTGCCAGCAGCCCAGGGGTTCGGCGCACAGATACGCAGTATTTT. Translation gives CASSPGVRRTDTQYF.

This rearrangement joins TRBV9 to TRBJ2-1; D ambiguous. The CDR3 has 15 amino acids. V dropped 4 bases and J dropped 4 bases, with 15 bases sitting between them. Germline CDR1 is SGDLS and CDR2 is YYNGEE. CDR3 residues: CASSPSGDAYNEQFF. The CDR3 DNA reads as TGTGCCAGCAGCCCCAGTGGGGATGCTTACAATGAGCAGTTCTTC.

This clone appeared once. V usage is TRBV12-2 and J usage is TRBJ2-1; no check of the table's D call, TRBD2, against the DNA was made. TRBV12-2 is a pseudogene. There are 16 residues in the CDR3. In DNA, the CDR3 is TGTGCAAGTCGCCTAGGCTGGGGGATAGCGGGAGTTCGGCAGTTCTTC. This gives the protein CASRLGWGIAGVRQFF.

This chain connects TRBV19 to TRBJ1-4; D is undetermined. Germline lookup yields CDR1 LNHDA and CDR2 SQIVND (reference sequence). This CDR3 is built from 13 residues. Trimming removed 0 bases from V and 8 bases from J, with 7 bases in between. The CDR3 DNA follows: TGTGCCAGTAGTATAGATCCTGAGGAAAAACTGTTTTTT. This codes for CASSIDPEEKLFF.

This clone occurred a few times. The chain recombines TRBV7-6 with TRBJ1-1; D is unclear. CDR1 and CDR2 (germline): SGHVS, FNYEAQ. The length of the CDR3 is 14 residues. V lost 5 bases and J lost 0, with 10 bases in between. The CDR3 nucleotides are TGTGCCAGCAGCCCAGCCCGAATGAACACTGAAGCTTTCTTT. Translated, it gives CASSPARMNTEAFF.

The chain joins TRBV4-3 to TRBJ2-2, with D unresolved. Germline CDR1 LGHNA, CDR2 YSLEER. CDR3 length: 13 residues. Between the trimmed V and J ends, which lost 0 bases and 7 bases, there was a span of 6 bases. The CDR3 protein is CASSQDIVGELFF. CDR3 in DNA: TGCGCCAGCAGCCAAGATATAGTCGGGGAGCTGTTTTTT.

This clone was counted once. V is TRBV10-3 and J is TRBJ2-3; 8 nucleotides line up with TRBD2. There are 16 residues in the CDR3. V was clipped by 0 bases and J by 1 base; unmatched bases: 3. CDR1 ENHRY and CDR2 SYGVKD come from the germline V gene. CDR3 in amino acids: CAISESLTSGTDTQYF. In nucleotides, the CDR3 is TGTGCCATCAGTGAGTCCTTGACTAGCGGCACAGATACGCAGTATTTT.

The chain couples TRBV27 to TRBJ1-5, with 9 bases matching TRBD1. Unmatched junction bases numbered 10, after V lost 5 bases and J lost 2 bases. Germline lookup yields CDR1 MNHEY and CDR2 SMNVEV (reference sequence). CDR3 length equals 17 residues. The CDR3 reads CASSPRDRVRGNQPQHF. Here the CDR3 DNA reads TGTGCCAGCAGTCCCCGGGACAGGGTTCGGGGCAATCAGCCCCAGCATTTT.

The chain uses TRBV21-1 and TRBJ2-7. TRBV21-1 is marked as a pseudogene. The CDR3 is 10 residues long. This chain's CDR3 is CASRVYEQYF. The CDR3 nucleotides are TGTGCCAGCAGAGTCTACGAGCAGTACTTC.